This entry describes one T cell receptor beta chain. Treatment: over 15 received Ad26.COV2.S at low or high dose, single or two shots; roughly five received placebo; per-sample allocation not given. Each sample was drawn 63 days after the first injection (of vaccine or placebo). The data are from a study of Ad26.COV2.S vaccination and SARS-CoV-2 variants. The CDR3 contains 16 residues. V dropped 0 bases and J dropped 4 bases, with 15 bases sitting between them. Germline V gene lookup returns CDR1 MNHEY and CDR2 SMNVEV (reference sequence). TCRdb's table, derived via immunoSEQ multiplex PCR, lists solely in-frame clones and lacks some. The top ten clones hold almost 7.5% of a sample with a few hundred thousand clones, around four fifths of them seen once.

The sequencing used peripheral blood, collected in a trial of Ad26.COV2.S vaccine versus placebo. This receptor was identified in a person aged 18-60 years who received the Ad26.COV2.S COVID-19 vaccine or a placebo. This chain uses TRBV27 with TRBJ1-2; the D gene is possibly TRBD1 (6 bases). The CDR3 coding sequence is TGTGCCAGCAGTTTATCGATGGGTGGGGGCCGCTATGGCTACACCTTC. Protein: CASSLSMGGGRYGYTF.